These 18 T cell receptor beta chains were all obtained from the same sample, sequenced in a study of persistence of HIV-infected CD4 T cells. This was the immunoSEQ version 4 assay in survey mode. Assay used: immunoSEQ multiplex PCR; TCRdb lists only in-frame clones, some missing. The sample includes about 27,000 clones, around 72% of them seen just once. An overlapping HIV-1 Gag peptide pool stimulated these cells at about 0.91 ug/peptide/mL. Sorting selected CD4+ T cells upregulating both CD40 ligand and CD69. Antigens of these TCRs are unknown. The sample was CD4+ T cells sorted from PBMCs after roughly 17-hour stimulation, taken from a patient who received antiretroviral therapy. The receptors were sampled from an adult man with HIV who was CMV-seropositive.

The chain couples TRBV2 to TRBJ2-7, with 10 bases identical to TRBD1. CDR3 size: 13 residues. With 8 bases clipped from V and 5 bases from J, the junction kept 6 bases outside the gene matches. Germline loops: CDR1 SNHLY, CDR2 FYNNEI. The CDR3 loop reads CASYRDRGNEQYF. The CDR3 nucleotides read TGTGCCAGCTACCGGGACAGGGGCAACGAGCAGTACTTC.

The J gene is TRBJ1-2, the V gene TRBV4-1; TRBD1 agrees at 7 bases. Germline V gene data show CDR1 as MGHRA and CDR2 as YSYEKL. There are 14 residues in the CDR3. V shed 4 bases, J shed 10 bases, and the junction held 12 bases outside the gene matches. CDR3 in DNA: TGCGCCAGCAGCCCAAAGGGGGCCACGGAAGCCTACACCTTC. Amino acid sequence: CASSPKGATEAYTF.

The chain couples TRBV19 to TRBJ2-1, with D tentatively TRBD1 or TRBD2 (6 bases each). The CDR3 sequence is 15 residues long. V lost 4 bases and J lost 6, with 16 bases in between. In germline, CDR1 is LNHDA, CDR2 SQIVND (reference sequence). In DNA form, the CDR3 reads TGTGCCAGTAGTAAGGGGGGCCTTCCCCCCAATGAGCAGTTCTTC. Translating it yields CASSKGGLPPNEQFF.

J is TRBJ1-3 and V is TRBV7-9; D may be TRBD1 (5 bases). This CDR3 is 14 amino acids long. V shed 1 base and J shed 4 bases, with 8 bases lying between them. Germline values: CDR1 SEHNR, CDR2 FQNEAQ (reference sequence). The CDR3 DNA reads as TGTGCCAGCAGCTTAGGGGACGTCGGAAACACCATATATTTT. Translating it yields CASSLGDVGNTIYF.

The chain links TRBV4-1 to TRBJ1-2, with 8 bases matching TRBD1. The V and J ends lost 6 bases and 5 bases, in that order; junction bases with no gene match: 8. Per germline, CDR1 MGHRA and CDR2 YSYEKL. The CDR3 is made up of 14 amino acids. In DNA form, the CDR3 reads TGCGCCAGCAGTTTACAGGGGGAAGGATATGGCTACACCTTC. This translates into CASSLQGEGYGYTF.

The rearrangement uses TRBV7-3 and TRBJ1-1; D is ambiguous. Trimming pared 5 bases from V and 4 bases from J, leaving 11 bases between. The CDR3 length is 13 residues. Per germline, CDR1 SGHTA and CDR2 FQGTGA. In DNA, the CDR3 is TGTGCCAGCAGCCAAGGGTTGGGCACTGAAGCTTTCTTT. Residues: CASSQGLGTEAFF. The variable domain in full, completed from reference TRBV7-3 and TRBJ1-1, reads GAGVSQTPSNKVTEKGKYVELRCDPISGHTALYWYRQSLGQGPEFLIYFQGTGAADDSGLPNDRFFAVRPEGSVSTLKIQRTERGDSAVYLCASSQGLGTEAFFGQGTRLTVV.

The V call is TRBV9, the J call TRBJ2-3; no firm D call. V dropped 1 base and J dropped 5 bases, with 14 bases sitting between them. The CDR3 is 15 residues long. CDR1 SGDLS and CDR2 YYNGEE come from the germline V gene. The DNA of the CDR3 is TGTGCCAGCAGCGTATTTTCTACGGTCGGAGATACGCAGTATTTT. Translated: CASSVFSTVGDTQYF.

CDR3 DNA sequence: TGTGCCACCAGCAGAGATACGCGGGTGGGTCAGCCCCAGCATTTT. This encodes CATSRDTRVGQPQHF. The rearrangement joins TRBV15 to TRBJ1-5; D gene unclear. Germline CDR1 and CDR2: LNHNV and YYDKDF (reference sequence). The CDR3 has 15 residues. Trimming left V 0 bases short and J 6 bases short, with 12 bases between.

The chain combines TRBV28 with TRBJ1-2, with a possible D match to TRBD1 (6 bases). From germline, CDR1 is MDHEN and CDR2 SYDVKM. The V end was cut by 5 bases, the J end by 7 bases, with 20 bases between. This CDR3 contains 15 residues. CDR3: CASSGEEGGTVGYTF. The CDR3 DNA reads TGTGCCAGCAGTGGGGAGGAAGGGGGGACGGTTGGCTACACCTTC.

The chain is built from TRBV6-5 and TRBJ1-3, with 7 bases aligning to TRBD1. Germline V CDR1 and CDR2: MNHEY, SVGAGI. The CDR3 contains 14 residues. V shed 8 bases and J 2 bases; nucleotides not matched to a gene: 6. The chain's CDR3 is CASVDREAGNTIYF. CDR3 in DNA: TGTGCCAGCGTCGACAGGGAAGCTGGAAACACCATATATTTT.

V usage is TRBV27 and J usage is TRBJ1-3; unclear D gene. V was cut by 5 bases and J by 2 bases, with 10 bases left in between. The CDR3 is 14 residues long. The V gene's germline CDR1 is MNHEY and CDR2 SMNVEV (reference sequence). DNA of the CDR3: TGTGCCAGCAGTCGGGTACCGCCTGGAAACACCATATATTTT. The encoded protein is CASSRVPPGNTIYF.

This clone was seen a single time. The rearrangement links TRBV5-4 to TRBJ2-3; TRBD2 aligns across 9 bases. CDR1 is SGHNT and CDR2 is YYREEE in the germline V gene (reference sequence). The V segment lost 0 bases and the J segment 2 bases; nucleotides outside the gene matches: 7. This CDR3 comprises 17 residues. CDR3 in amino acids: CASSLAGGGAITDTQYF. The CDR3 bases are TGTGCCAGCAGCTTGGCCGGCGGGGGGGCAATCACAGATACGCAGTATTTT.

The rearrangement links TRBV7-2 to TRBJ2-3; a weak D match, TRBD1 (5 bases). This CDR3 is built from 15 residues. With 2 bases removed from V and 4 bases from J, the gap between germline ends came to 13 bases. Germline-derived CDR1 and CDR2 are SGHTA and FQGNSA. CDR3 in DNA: TGTGCCAGCAGCTTAAGGGGCAGGGCGCCAGATACGCAGTATTTT. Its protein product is CASSLRGRAPDTQYF. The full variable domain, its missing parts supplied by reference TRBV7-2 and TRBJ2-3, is GAGVSQSPSNKVTEKGKDVELRCDPISGHTALYWYRQSLGQGLEFLIYFQGNSAPDKSGLPSDRFSAERTGGSVSTLTIQRTQQEDSAVYLCASSLRGRAPDTQYFGPGTRLTVL.

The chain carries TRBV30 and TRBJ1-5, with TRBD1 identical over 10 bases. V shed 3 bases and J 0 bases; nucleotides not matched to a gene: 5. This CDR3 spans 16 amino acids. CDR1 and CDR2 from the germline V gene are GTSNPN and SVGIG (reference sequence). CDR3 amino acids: CAWSPGQGNSNQPQHF. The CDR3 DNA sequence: TGTGCCTGGAGCCCGGGACAGGGGAATAGCAATCAGCCCCAGCATTTT.

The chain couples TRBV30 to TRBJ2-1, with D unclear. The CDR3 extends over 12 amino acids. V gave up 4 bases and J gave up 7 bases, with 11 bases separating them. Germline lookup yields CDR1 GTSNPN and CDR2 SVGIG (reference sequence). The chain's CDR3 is CAWIPRQNEQFF. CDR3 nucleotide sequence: TGTGCCTGGATACCTCGGCAGAATGAGCAGTTCTTC.

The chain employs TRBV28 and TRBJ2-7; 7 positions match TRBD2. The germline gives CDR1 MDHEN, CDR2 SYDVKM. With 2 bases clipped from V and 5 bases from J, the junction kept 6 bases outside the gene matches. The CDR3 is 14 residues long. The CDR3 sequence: CASSLKGGLHEQYF. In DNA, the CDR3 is TGTGCCAGCAGTTTAAAGGGAGGGCTCCACGAGCAGTACTTC.

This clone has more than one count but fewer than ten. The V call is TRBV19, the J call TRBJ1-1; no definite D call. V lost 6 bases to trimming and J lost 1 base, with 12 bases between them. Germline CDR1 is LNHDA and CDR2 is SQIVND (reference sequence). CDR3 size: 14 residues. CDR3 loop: CASRLGQENTEAFF. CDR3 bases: TGTGCCAGTAGACTAGGCCAGGAGAACACTGAAGCTTTCTTT.

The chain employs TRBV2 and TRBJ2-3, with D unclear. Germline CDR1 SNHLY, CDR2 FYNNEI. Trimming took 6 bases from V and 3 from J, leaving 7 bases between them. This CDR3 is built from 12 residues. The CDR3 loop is CASSLGTDTQYF. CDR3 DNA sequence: TGTGCCAGCAGCCTAGGTACAGATACGCAGTATTTT.